This TCR beta chain was identified during a study of T cells in Graves' hyperthyroidism and ophthalmopathy (dated by TCRdb to the late 2010s). About the investigation overall: Peripheral blood was collected at initial diagnosis, before any treatment. TCR V-J signatures able to tell the groups apart were searched for in a discovery cohort of 90 to 100 patients, of whom 43 had Graves' ophthalmopathy and about 60 had stable Graves' hyperthyroidism. Whether ophthalmopathy could be predicted prospectively was tested in an independent validation cohort made up of fewer than 20 hyperthyroidism patients plus 17 patients who later progressed to ophthalmopathy. The approximately 90 discovery patients were randomly split 7:3 into training and test sets. In about six Graves' hyperthyroidism patients, the study also compared T-cell repertoires from thyroid tissue with T-cell repertoires from blood. After blood sampling, hyperthyroidism patients were treated with methimazole at a starting dose of 30 mg daily, and ophthalmopathy patients were treated with high-dose intravenous methylprednisolone. The paper reports TCR Vbeta CDR3 sequencing of about 140 peripheral blood samples: 43 ophthalmopathy, under 80 hyperthyroidism and about 17 progressor patients. The study at large found these results: A 13 V-J signature model separated ophthalmopathy from stable hyperthyroidism, with 87.88% sensitivity and just under 84% specificity in cross-validation and 80%/75% in testing. Sample size was not statistically predetermined, and investigators were not blinded to group allocation. In validation, the model predicted progression to ophthalmopathy a median of approximately 6.6 months before onset, with over 55% sensitivity and about 72% specificity. Most expanded thyroid clonotypes (frequency above 0.001) were also detected in blood, suggesting blood repertoires may reflect thyroid immune responses.

The TCR beta CDR3 regions were amplified from RNA transcripts. For the first round of RT-PCR on the TCR CDR3, the HTBI primer set was used together with the Qiagen OneStep RT-PCR kit. Libraries were constructed in a second round of multiplex PCR, after which size selection and purification were performed. Sequencing of the libraries was done on an Illumina HiSeq2000 using paired-end 100 bp reads. As for how the authors treated the data: Raw data were processed with SOAPnuke, discarding reads with adapters, uncalled bases, mean Phred below 15, or no exact constant-primer or identifier match. High-quality paired reads were merged with COPE v1.2.5, and unique nucleotide sequences were defined as clonotypes. MiTCR v1.1 was used to align clonotypes to the IMGT TRBV, TRBD and TRBJ reference segments. The analysis included only V-J combinations with a frequency above 0.0001, which together covered 99% to 99.2% of the repertoires. A TCS score was defined as the ratio between F50 (clonal expansion) and ExV (chaos), using BLOSUM62-based TCRdist between CDR3 peptides within each V-J. Welch's t-statistics and random forest reduced roughly 530 V-J features to under 15, which were used in a naive Bayes classifier (R e1071). TCRdb applied fastp at Q25 and MiXCR to the public reads, then kept only in-frame beta chains. One record per CDR3 amino acid sequence lists the most common genes and DNA. The V and J calls were not made by the authors but by TCRdb's processing. The sample data list about 250,000 distinct CDR3 sequences, and approximately 25% of these were observed just once. 35% of the sample rests with the top ten.

Ophthalmopathy patients had moderately to severely active disease, Clinical Activity Score of at least 3, NOSPECS grade of at least 4, and duration under 3 months. The study excluded patients with uncontrolled infections, other autoimmune diseases, pregnancy or lactation. Diagnoses were based on clinical symptoms, serum thyroxine and TRAb, thyroid ultrasound and orbital computed tomography. PBMCs were isolated from about 9.1 ml of fresh peripheral blood by Ficoll-Paque density gradient centrifugation. Total RNA was extracted using Trizol reagent, and RNA quality was assessed on an Agilent 2100 Bioanalyzer. V was cut back by 3 bases and J by 6 bases, leaving a gap of 11 bases between them. From the cysteine through the phenylalanine, the CDR3 covers 13 amino acids. The retained sequence is limited to the CDR3, 39 bases, with the frame set at the first base. This clonotype has a handful of counts. It lacks a known antigen. It has no much larger one-base neighbor in the sample; base qualities were not kept.

This sequence uses TRBV12-3 or TRBV12-4 and TRBJ1-1; the best D guess is TRBD1, with 5 bases matching. The sequence was obtained from a woman aged 40 to 50 with Graves' ophthalmopathy. Sequenced: blood. Read as DNA, the sequence is TGTGCCAGCAGTTTGGCAGGGATCCCTGAAGCTTTCTTT. It translates to CASSLAGIPEAFF.